This TCR beta chain stems from a study of blood T cell repertoires in COVID-19. This CDR3 comprises 15 residues. Trimming removed 2 bases at V and 1 base at J, with 12 bases between. The germline gives CDR1 SGHNT, CDR2 YYREEE (reference sequence). Generated by immunoSEQ multiplex PCR, the TCRdb table keeps only in-frame clones and is missing some. In the table there are about 100,000 clones, around 81% of which are singletons. The chain links TRBV5-4 to TRBJ1-1; D remains unclear. The sequence was obtained from a man aged 50-59 years with active or convalescent COVID-19. The sequenced sample was peripheral blood. CDR3 sequence reads: CASSFAIQENTEAFF. DNA of the CDR3: TGTGCCAGCAGCTTCGCCATACAAGAGAACACTGAAGCTTTCTTT.